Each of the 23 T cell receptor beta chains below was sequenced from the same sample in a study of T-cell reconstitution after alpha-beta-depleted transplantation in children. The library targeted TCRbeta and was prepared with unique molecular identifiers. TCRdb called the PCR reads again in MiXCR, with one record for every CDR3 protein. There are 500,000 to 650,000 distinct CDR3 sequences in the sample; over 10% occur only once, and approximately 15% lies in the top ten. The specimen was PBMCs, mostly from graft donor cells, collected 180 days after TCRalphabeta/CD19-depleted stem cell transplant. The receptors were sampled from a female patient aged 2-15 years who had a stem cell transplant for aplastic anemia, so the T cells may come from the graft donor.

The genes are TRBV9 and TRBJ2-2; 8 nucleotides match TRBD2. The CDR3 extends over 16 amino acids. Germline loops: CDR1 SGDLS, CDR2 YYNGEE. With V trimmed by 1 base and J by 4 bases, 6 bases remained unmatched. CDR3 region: CASSVIAGGPTGELFF. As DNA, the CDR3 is TGTGCCAGCAGCGTAATTGCGGGAGGCCCCACCGGGGAGCTGTTTTTT.

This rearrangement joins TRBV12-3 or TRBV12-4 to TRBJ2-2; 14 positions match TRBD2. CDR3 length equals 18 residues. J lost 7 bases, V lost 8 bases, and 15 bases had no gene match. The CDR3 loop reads CASVRHGTSGRRGGELFF. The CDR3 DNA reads TGTGCCAGCGTTCGTCATGGGACTAGCGGGAGAAGAGGCGGGGAGCTGTTTTTT.

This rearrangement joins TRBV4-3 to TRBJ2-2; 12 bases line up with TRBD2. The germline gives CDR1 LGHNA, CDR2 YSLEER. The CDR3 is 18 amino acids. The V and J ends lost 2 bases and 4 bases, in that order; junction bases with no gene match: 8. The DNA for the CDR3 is TGCGCCAGCAGCCAAACCCCCGGACTAGCGGGATTCACCGGGGAGCTGTTTTTT. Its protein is CASSQTPGLAGFTGELFF.

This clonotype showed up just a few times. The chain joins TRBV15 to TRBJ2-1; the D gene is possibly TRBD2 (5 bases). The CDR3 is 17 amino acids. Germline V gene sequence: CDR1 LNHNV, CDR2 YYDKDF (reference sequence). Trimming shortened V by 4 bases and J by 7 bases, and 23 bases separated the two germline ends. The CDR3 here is CATSTSSRPPGGNEQFF. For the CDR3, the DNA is TGTGCCACCAGCACCTCCAGTCGTCCACCCGGAGGAAATGAGCAGTTCTTC.

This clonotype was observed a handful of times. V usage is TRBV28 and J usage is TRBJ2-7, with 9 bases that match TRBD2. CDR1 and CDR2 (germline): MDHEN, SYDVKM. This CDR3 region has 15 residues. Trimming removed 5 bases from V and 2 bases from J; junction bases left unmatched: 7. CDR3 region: CASSPASGATYEQYF. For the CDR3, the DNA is TGTGCCAGCAGTCCTGCTAGCGGGGCAACCTACGAGCAGTACTTC.

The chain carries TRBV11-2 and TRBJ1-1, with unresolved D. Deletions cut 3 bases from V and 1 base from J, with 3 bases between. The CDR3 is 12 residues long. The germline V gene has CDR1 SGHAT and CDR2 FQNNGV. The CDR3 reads CASSFPNTEAFF. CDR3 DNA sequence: TGTGCCAGCAGCTTCCCGAACACTGAAGCTTTCTTT.

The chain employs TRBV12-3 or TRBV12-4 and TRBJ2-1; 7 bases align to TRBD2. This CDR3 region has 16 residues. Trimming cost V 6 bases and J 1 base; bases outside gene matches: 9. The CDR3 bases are TGTGCCAGCAGGCATGCGGGAGTAGGTTCCTACAATGAGCAGTTCTTC. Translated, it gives CASRHAGVGSYNEQFF.

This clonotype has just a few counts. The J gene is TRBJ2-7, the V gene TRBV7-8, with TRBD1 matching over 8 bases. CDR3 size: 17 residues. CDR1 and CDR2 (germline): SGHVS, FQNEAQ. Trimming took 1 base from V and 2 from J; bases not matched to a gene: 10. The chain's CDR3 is CASSLDTTGTGTYEQYF. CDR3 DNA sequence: TGTGCCAGCAGCTTAGATACAACCGGGACAGGTACCTACGAGCAGTACTTC.

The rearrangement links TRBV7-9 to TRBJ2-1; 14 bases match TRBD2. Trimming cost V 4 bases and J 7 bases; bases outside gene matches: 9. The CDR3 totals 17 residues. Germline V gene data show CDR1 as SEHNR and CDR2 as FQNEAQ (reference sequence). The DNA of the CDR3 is TGTGCCAGCAGCTCGACCGGGACTAGCGGGAGAAGAAATGAGCAGTTCTTC. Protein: CASSSTGTSGRRNEQFF.

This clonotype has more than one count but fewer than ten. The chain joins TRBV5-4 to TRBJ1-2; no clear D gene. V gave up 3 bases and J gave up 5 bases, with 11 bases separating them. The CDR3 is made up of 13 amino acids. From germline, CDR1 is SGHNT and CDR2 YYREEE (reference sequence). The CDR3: CASSSTAGYGYTF. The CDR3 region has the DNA TGTGCCAGCAGCTCAACTGCCGGGTATGGCTACACCTTC.

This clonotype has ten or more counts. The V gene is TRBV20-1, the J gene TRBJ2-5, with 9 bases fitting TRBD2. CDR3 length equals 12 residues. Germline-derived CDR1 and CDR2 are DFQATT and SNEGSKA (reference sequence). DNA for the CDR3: TGCAGACCCGGGACTAGCAGTGAGACCCAGTACTTC. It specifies CRPGTSSETQYF.

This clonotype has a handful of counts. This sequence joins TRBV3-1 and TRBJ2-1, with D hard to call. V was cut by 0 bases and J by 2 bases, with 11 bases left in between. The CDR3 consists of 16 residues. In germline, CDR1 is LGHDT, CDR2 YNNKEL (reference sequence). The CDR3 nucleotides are TGTGCCAGCAGCCAAGATCGCGGCCTAGCCTACAATGAGCAGTTCTTC. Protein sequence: CASSQDRGLAYNEQFF.

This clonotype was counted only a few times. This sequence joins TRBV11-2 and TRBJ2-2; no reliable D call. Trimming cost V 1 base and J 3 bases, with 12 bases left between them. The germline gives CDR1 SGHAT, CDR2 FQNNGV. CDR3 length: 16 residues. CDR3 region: CASSLGRPAYTGELFF. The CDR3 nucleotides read TGTGCCAGCAGCTTAGGCCGGCCAGCTTACACCGGGGAGCTGTTTTTT.

CDR3 in DNA: TGTGCCAGTAGTTCGAGGGACAGCAATCAGCCCCAGCATTTT. Protein product: CASSSRDSNQPQHF. The V call is TRBV19, the J call TRBJ1-5; TRBD1 is a possible D gene (5 bases). The CDR3 runs 14 residues. The ends were cut back, 5 bases at V and 1 base at J, with 9 bases in the middle. Per the germline V gene, CDR1 is LNHDA and CDR2 is SQIVND (reference sequence).

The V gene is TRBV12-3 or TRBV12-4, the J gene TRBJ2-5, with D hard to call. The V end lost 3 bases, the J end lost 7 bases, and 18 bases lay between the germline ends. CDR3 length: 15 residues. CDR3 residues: CASSFEALEEATQYF. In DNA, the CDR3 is TGTGCCAGCAGTTTCGAGGCTTTGGAAGAAGCGACCCAGTACTTC.

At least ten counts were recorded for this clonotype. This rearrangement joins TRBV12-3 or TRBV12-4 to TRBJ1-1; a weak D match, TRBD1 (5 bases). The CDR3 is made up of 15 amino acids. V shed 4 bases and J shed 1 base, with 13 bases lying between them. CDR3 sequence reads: CASSWALTGNTEAFF. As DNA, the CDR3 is TGTGCCAGCAGTTGGGCCTTAACAGGGAACACTGAAGCTTTCTTT.

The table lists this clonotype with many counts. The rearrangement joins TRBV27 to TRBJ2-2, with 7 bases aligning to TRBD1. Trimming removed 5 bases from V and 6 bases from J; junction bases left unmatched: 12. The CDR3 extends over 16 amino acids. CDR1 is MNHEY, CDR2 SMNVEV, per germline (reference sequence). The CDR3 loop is CASSSRQGLIPGELFF. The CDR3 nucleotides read TGTGCCAGCAGTAGCCGACAGGGTCTAATACCCGGGGAGCTGTTTTTT.

The DNA of the CDR3 is TGTGCCAGCAGTGGGACAGGACTTAGCAATCAGCCCCAGCATTTT. The encoded protein is CASSGTGLSNQPQHF. The chain links TRBV6-2 or TRBV6-3 to TRBJ1-5; the match to TRBD1 covers 8 bases. The CDR3 is 15 residues long. J was trimmed by 0 bases and V by 5 bases; bases with no gene match: 3. Germline CDR1 is MNHEY and CDR2 is SVGEGT.

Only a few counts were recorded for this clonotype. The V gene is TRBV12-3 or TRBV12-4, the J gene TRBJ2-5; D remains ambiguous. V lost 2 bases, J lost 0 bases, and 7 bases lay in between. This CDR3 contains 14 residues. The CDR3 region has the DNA TGTGCCAGCAGTTTATTAGGGAACCAAGAGACCCAGTACTTC. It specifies CASSLLGNQETQYF.

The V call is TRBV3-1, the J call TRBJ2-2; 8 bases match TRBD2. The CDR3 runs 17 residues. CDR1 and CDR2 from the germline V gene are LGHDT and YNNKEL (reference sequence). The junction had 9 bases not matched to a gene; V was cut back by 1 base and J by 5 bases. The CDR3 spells CASSQVGGAGETGELFF. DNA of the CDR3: TGTGCCAGCAGCCAAGTGGGCGGAGCGGGAGAGACCGGGGAGCTGTTTTTT. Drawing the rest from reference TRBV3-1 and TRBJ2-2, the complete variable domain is DTAVSQTPKYLVTQMGNDKSIKCEQNLGHDTMYWYKQDSKKFLKIMFSYNNKELIINETVPNRFSPKSPDKAHLNLHINSLELGDSAVYFCASSQVGGAGETGELFFGEGSRLTVL.

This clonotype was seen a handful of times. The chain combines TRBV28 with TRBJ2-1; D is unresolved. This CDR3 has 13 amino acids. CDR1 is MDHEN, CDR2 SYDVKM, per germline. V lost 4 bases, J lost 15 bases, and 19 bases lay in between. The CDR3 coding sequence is TGTGCCAGCAGTTCCCACGGACGCCTGAGCCGGTTCTTC. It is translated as CASSSHGRLSRFF.

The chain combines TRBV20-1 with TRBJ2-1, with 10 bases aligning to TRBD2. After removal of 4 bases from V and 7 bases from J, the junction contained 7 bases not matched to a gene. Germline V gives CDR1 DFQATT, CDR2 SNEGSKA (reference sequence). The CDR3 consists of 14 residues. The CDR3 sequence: CSANQREGQNEQFF. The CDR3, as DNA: TGCAGTGCTAACCAGCGGGAGGGCCAGAATGAGCAGTTCTTC.

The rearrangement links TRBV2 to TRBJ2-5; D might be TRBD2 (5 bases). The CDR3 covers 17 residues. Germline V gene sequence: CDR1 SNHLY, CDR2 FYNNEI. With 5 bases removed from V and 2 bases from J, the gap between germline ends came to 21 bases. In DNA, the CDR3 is TGTGCCAGCAGTCCCGAGACTGGGAGAGGAGGACAAGAGACCCAGTACTTC. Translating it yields CASSPETGRGGQETQYF.